This is a list of T cell receptor beta chains from one sample in a study of blood T cell repertoires in COVID-19. The table came from immunoSEQ multiplex PCR; TCRdb's copy has only in-frame clones and leaves some out. Of around 190,000 clones listed, roughly 80% were seen once; the top ten hold about 6.3%. Sequenced material: peripheral blood. These receptors originate from a man in his sixties with acute or convalescent COVID-19. The CDR3 runs from the conserved cysteine through the conserved F or W. Fields, in order: J gene, D gene, V gene, CDR3 protein. A D gene is named only where the DNA matches it firmly.

J: TRBJ2-7; D: NA; V: TRBV5-8; CDR3: CASSPPWGRSSYEQYF
J: TRBJ2-4; D: NA; V: TRBV9; CDR3: CASSVGSRGLNIQYF
J: TRBJ1-1; D: TRBD1; V: TRBV25-1; CDR3: CASRVEDRNDTEAFF
J: TRBJ1-6; D: NA; V: TRBV7-9; CDR3: CASSLEQGNSPLHF
J: TRBJ2-3; D: TRBD2; V: TRBV6-5; CDR3: CASSSTSGTDTQYF
J: TRBJ1-1; D: NA; V: TRBV2; CDR3: CASSLSPVNTEAFF
J: TRBJ2-4; D: NA; V: TRBV18; CDR3: CASSPEGGLAKNIQYF
J: TRBJ1-4; D: TRBD1; V: TRBV6-1; CDR3: CASSESRTGNEKLFF
J: TRBJ1-2; D: TRBD1; V: TRBV4-1; CDR3: CASSHRDSRVDGYTF
J: TRBJ2-3; D: NA; V: TRBV9; CDR3: CASSVEQRTDTQYF
J: TRBJ1-2; D: NA; V: TRBV7-2; CDR3: CASSLRLGEDYGYTF
J: TRBJ2-7; D: TRBD1; V: TRBV5-5; CDR3: CASSLVGGWGLSYEQYF
J: TRBJ1-2; D: NA; V: TRBV11-1; CDR3: CASSSQYYGYTF
J: TRBJ1-5; D: NA; V: TRBV2; CDR3: CASSRRDGPQHF
J: TRBJ2-1; D: NA; V: TRBV7-2; CDR3: CASSFTGSSYNEQFF
J: TRBJ1-4; D: NA; V: TRBV10-3; CDR3: CAISDSEKLFF
J: TRBJ1-3; D: NA; V: TRBV18; CDR3: CASSPRTVPGNTIYF
J: TRBJ1-1; D: NA; V: TRBV29-1; CDR3: CSGTGTEEMGAFF
J: TRBJ1-6; D: NA; V: TRBV24-1; CDR3: CATSEGGWNSPLHF
J: TRBJ2-1; D: TRBD2; V: TRBV4-3; CDR3: CASSQEGGGAGYNEQFF
J: TRBJ1-2; D: NA; V: TRBV6-2/TRBV6-3; CDR3: CASSYPRGDYGYTF
J: TRBJ2-5; D: TRBD2; V: TRBV7-2; CDR3: CASSLGLAGGQGETQYF
J: TRBJ1-1; D: NA; V: TRBV29-1; CDR3: CSVAGSPNTEAFF
J: TRBJ2-1; D: TRBD2; V: TRBV5-1; CDR3: CASSLGGLAGEESEQFF
J: TRBJ2-3; D: TRBD1; V: TRBV4-3; CDR3: CASSQELDRGDLSTDTQYF
J: TRBJ1-3; D: NA; V: TRBV11-2; CDR3: CASSLEGRGGHGNTIYF
J: TRBJ2-7; D: NA; V: TRBV18; CDR3: CASSPRQGDEQYF
J: TRBJ2-7; D: TRBD2; V: TRBV2; CDR3: CASRSGGANEQYF
J: TRBJ1-2; D: NA; V: TRBV6-6; CDR3: CASSYLIQGPDGYTF
J: TRBJ2-7; D: TRBD1; V: TRBV6-5; CDR3: CASSYWPGQGINEQYF
J: TRBJ2-1; D: TRBD2; V: TRBV5-1; CDR3: CASSFGTSGNEQFF
J: TRBJ1-2; D: TRBD1; V: TRBV28; CDR3: CASSFVDRGLYGYTF
J: TRBJ2-2; D: NA; V: TRBV7-3; CDR3: CASSLNGGTGELFF
J: TRBJ1-4; D: TRBD1; V: TRBV7-9; CDR3: CASSRQDRGREKLFF
J: TRBJ2-1; D: TRBD2; V: TRBV9; CDR3: CASSSSSGSSYNEQFF
J: TRBJ1-3; D: TRBD1; V: TRBV10-1; CDR3: CASRDRESTWRFSGNTIYF
J: TRBJ2-7; D: NA; V: TRBV19; CDR3: CASSEAAYEQYF
J: TRBJ1-1; D: NA; V: TRBV7-3; CDR3: CASSQSQGFTEAFF
J: TRBJ1-2; D: TRBD1; V: TRBV12-3/TRBV12-4; CDR3: CASSPDRGPGYTF
J: TRBJ1-1; D: NA; V: TRBV7-3; CDR3: CASSSQENTEAFF
J: TRBJ2-3; D: TRBD2; V: TRBV19; CDR3: CASTRWSSGGNTQYF
J: TRBJ2-7; D: TRBD1; V: TRBV4-1; CDR3: CASSQVRVGTGAHEQYF
J: TRBJ1-5; D: TRBD1; V: TRBV9; CDR3: CASAPGTGYQPQHF
J: TRBJ2-1; D: NA; V: TRBV7-2; CDR3: CASSSPRSYNEQFF
J: TRBJ1-2; D: NA; V: TRBV27; CDR3: CASSLSDSGSYGYTF
J: TRBJ2-1; D: TRBD2; V: TRBV7-7; CDR3: CASSLTREGHNEQFF
J: TRBJ1-3; D: NA; V: TRBV6-2/TRBV6-3; CDR3: CASSLLGSGNTIYF
J: TRBJ1-1; D: NA; V: TRBV19; CDR3: CASSASGRGPWAFF
J: TRBJ2-4; D: TRBD1; V: TRBV19; CDR3: CASSMSSGGAKNIQYF
J: TRBJ1-6; D: TRBD1; V: TRBV4-1; CDR3: CASSQVWDRGLGSPLHF
J: TRBJ2-1; D: TRBD1; V: TRBV11-2; CDR3: CASSPQGVLFF
J: TRBJ2-7; D: NA; V: TRBV20-1; CDR3: CSASQGGTRGGGYEQYF
J: TRBJ2-2; D: NA; V: TRBV5-1; CDR3: CASSPSSTEEGLFF
J: TRBJ1-5; D: NA; V: TRBV2; CDR3: CASKGGAVSNQPQHF
J: TRBJ1-5; D: NA; V: TRBV21-1; CDR3: CASSAYRDRGPYSNQPQHF
J: TRBJ1-6; D: NA; V: TRBV10-3; CDR3: CAISITGSSYNSPLHF
J: TRBJ1-3; D: NA; V: TRBV6-1; CDR3: CASSEAYGQPGNTIYF